Listed here are 32 T cell receptor delta chains from one sample, sequenced in a study of gamma delta lymphoproliferative disorders and STAT genes. The receptor sequences were amplified from genomic DNA of peripheral blood mononuclear cells. TCRdb re-called the multiplex PCR reads through CATT. Of 3,100 or so delta-chain clones in the sample, 1.1% were seen once. Sequenced input: blood. The receptor source for this set is a human donor in good health.

This clone came up a few times. This chain links TRDV2 with TRDJ1; 12 bases align to TRDD3. V was pared by 1 base and J by 2 bases, with 16 bases of the junction left unmatched. Germline V gives CDR1 GEAIGNYY, CDR2 EKD. The CDR3 consists of 20 residues. The CDR3 reads CACDTLRLGDTLGGTDKLIF. The CDR3 bases are TGTGCCTGTGACACACTTCGCCTGGGGGATACGCTTGGGGGGACCGATAAACTCATCTTT.

This clone turned up a few times. The protein that TCRdb holds for this DNA derives from a much larger clone and differs from the translated DNA at residue 14, which likely indicates a read error; the protein shown here is translated from the DNA. The V gene is TRDV2, the J gene TRDJ1, with D perhaps TRDD3 (6 bases). This CDR3 comprises 15 residues. The germline V gene has CDR1 GEAIGNYY and CDR2 EKD. The DNA for the CDR3 is TGTGCCTGTGACACTGGGGATCTTTCTACCGATAAACTCACCTTT. This codes for CACDTGDLSTDKLTF.

A few counts support this clone. This could be a read error, since a much larger clone is one nucleotide away. The J gene call is TRDJ4, but no V gene call exists; no check of the table's D call, TRDD3, against the DNA was made. CDR3 length: 13 residues. CDR3 in amino acids: CASLLGDTRPPIF. In DNA, the CDR3 is TGTGCCTCGCTACTGGGGGACACCAGACCCCCGATCTTT.

This clone was counted between two and nine times. The chain combines TRDV1 with TRDJ1; D perhaps matches TRDD3 (10 bases). The CDR3 spans 20 residues. The V gene lost 5 bases and the J gene lost 3 bases, with 31 bases spanning the gap. Germline V gene data show CDR1 as TSWWSYY and CDR2 as QGS. The CDR3 is CALGKAFLRSGGYLSDKLIF. CDR3 DNA: TGTGCTCTTGGGAAGGCCTTCCTACGTTCTGGGGGATATCTATCCGATAAACTCATCTTT.

This clone is judged medium-sized (0.01 to 0.1%). Other DNA sequences in this sample translate to the same CDR3. The chain joins TRDV3 to TRDJ1; a weak D match, TRDD2 (6 bases). With 0 bases removed from V and 1 base from J, the gap between germline ends came to 33 bases. This CDR3 is 21 amino acids long. CDR1 TVYSNPD and CDR2 GDNSRS come from the germline V gene (reference sequence). The CDR3 protein is CAFSYNPSPIKSRSSTDKLIF. CDR3 sequence (DNA): TGTGCCTTTAGCTACAACCCTTCCCCGATTAAAAGCCGTTCTTCCACCGATAAACTCATCTTT.

This clone was counted only a few times. This is likely an artifact of a read error, given a far larger clone one base away. The rearrangement links TRDV1 to TRDJ1; 7 bases map to TRDD3. The CDR3 runs 22 residues. Germline loops: CDR1 TSWWSYY, CDR2 QGS. J gave up 3 bases and V 0 bases, and 25 bases lay outside the gene matches. CDR3 in DNA: TGTGCTCTTGGGGAACTGGGGAGAGATTTGCCGGGATACCCCAACGGGGCCGATAAACTCATCTTT. It codes for CALGELGRDLPGYPNGADKLIF.

A word on this clone: TCRdb's protein for this DNA is that of a much larger clone and differs from the translation at residue 14, likely a read error; the protein shown is the DNA translation. The gene calls are TRDV2 and TRDJ1, with 12 nucleotides matching TRDD3. Germline CDR1 is GEAIGNYY and CDR2 is EKD. This CDR3 is built from 16 residues. DNA for the CDR3: TGTGCCTGTGACTTTCTACTGGGGGATACTGGCGATAAACCCATCTTT. Protein: CACDFLLGDTGDKPIF.

This clone was seen a few times. The protein in TCRdb stems from a much larger clone and differs at residue 14 from this DNA's translation, likely a read error; here the protein is translated from the DNA. This sequence joins TRDV2 and TRDJ1, with 13 positions matching TRDD3. In germline, CDR1 is GEAIGNYY, CDR2 EKD. The V and J ends lost 3 bases and 1 base, in that order; junction bases with no gene match: 16. This CDR3 region has 20 residues. As DNA, the CDR3 is TGTGCCTGTGACCTAGAACCCTCACTGGGGGATACGGGGGTCACCGATAAACTCATCTTT. Protein product: CACDLEPSLGDTGVTDKLIF.

This clone showed up just a few times. This likely stems from a read error, as it lies one base from a far larger clone. The CDR3 protein is CACDSLPEVLLGDTDYTDKLIF. In DNA, the CDR3 is TGTGCCTGTGACTCCCTTCCCGAGGTTTTACTGGGGGATACGGACTACACCGATAAACTCATCTTT. The rearrangement uses TRDV2 and TRDJ1; 13 positions match TRDD3. From germline, CDR1 is GEAIGNYY and CDR2 EKD. The J segment lost 0 bases and the V segment lost 3 bases, leaving 21 bases of the junction unmatched. The CDR3 is 22 amino acids.

Turning to this clone: A far larger clone is off by one base, so a read error is likely. The same CDR3 also results from other DNA sequences found in this sample. The DNA for the CDR3 is TGTGCCTGTGACACCGCTGGGGGGGACTCCTGGGACACTCGACAGATGTTTTTC. Its protein product is CACDTAGGDSWDTRQMFF. The chain joins TRDV2 to TRDJ3; 7 bases align to TRDD3. This CDR3 has 18 amino acids. CDR1 and CDR2 from the germline V gene are GEAIGNYY and EKD.

This clone was seen a handful of times. The protein TCRdb gives is from a much larger clone and does not agree with this DNA's translation at residue 8, likely a read error; the protein shown here comes from the DNA. This chain connects TRDV2 to TRDJ1; no reliable D call. CDR3 size: 19 residues. V was cut by 0 bases and J by 0 bases, with 22 bases left in between. Germline V gene data show CDR1 as GEAIGNYY and CDR2 as EKD. This chain's CDR3 is CACDTISKGSDQNTDKLIF. CDR3 nucleotides: TGTGCCTGTGACACCATCTCAAAGGGGTCGGACCAGAACACCGATAAACTCATCTTT.

Only a few counts were recorded for this clone. TCRdb's protein, taken from a much larger clone, differs from this DNA's translation at residue 11, likely owing to a read error; the protein displayed comes from the DNA. This sequence joins TRDV2 and TRDJ3; the match to TRDD3 covers 10 bases. Germline V gene data show CDR1 as GEAIGNYY and CDR2 as EKD. V was clipped by 3 bases and J by 2 bases; unmatched bases: 15. The CDR3 extends over 21 amino acids. The CDR3 region is CACDLVELGDATAWDTRQMFF. The CDR3 DNA sequence: TGTGCCTGTGACTTGGTTGAACTGGGGGATGCTACGGCCTGGGACACCCGACAGATGTTTTTC.

A few counts support this clone. A far larger clone differs by one base, so this is likely a read error. Additional DNA sequences in this sample encode the identical CDR3. V usage is TRDV2 and J usage is TRDJ3, with TRDD3 matching 7 bases. CDR3 length: 18 residues. Germline V CDR1 and CDR2: GEAIGNYY, EKD. The CDR3 DNA reads TGTGCCTGTGACACCGCTGGGGGGGACTCCTGGGACACCCGGCAGATGTTTTTC. It yields the protein CACDTAGGDSWDTRQMFF.

There are a few counts of this clone. The V call is TRDV2, the J call TRDJ1; TRDD3 agrees at 7 bases. J gave up 0 bases and V 5 bases, and 8 bases lay outside the gene matches. Germline CDR1 reads GEAIGNYY; CDR2 reads EKD. The CDR3 contains 15 residues. DNA of the CDR3: TGTGCCTGTGTACTGGGGAAGGAGTACACCGATAAACTCATCTTT. Protein product: CACVLGKEYTDKLIF.

A note on this clone: This DNA's translation differs at residue 8 from TCRdb's protein, which comes from a much larger clone; a read error is likely, and the protein shown is translated from the DNA. Here the CDR3 reads CACDTGDFSTDKLIF. CDR3 nucleotide sequence: TGTGCCTGTGACACTGGGGATTTTTCTACCGATAAACTCATCTTT. The chain is built from TRDV2 and TRDJ1; a possible D gene is TRDD3 (6 bases). V was cut by 1 base and J by 2 bases, with 13 bases left in between. Germline CDR1 and CDR2: GEAIGNYY and EKD. This CDR3 is built from 15 residues.

Regarding this clone: TCRdb assigns this DNA the protein of a much larger clone, which departs from its translation at residue 17; this likely reflects a read error, and the protein shown comes from translating the DNA. The V call is TRDV1, the J call TRDJ1; the D gene is possibly TRDD2 (7 bases). This CDR3 comprises 24 residues. V lost 0 bases, J lost 1 base, and 36 bases lay in between. Germline loops: CDR1 TSWWSYY, CDR2 QGS. CDR3: CALGELSRSIPTPSLGMRTDKLIF. As DNA, the CDR3 is TGTGCTCTTGGGGAACTATCGAGATCAATTCCTACTCCTTCGCTGGGGATGCGCACCGATAAACTCATCTTT.

Concerning this clone itself: Given a far larger clone just one base away, this is likely a sequencing read error. The sample carries other DNA sequences with the same CDR3. The chain is built from TRDV2 and TRDJ3, with 10 positions matching TRDD3. The CDR3 totals 19 residues. Germline assignment: CDR1 GEAIGNYY and CDR2 EKD. The CDR3 nucleotides are TGTGCCTGCGACACCCCTACTGGGGGATTCTCCTGGGACACCCGACAGATGTTTTTC. It encodes CACDTPTGGFSWDTRQMFF.

This clone was detected only a few times. A far more abundant clone sits one base away, making this likely a read error. Other DNA sequences within the sample encode an identical CDR3. The V call is TRDV2, the J call TRDJ1, with 8 bases fitting TRDD3. Germline V gene sequence: CDR1 GEAIGNYY, CDR2 EKD. This CDR3 spans 17 amino acids. Here the CDR3 reads CACDTVGDGAHTDKLIF. For the CDR3, the DNA is TGTGCCTGTGACACCGTGGGGGATGGGGCCCACACCGACAAACTCATCTTT.

A few counts support this clone. The protein in TCRdb stems from a much larger clone and differs at residue 17 from this DNA's translation, likely a read error; here the protein is translated from the DNA. The genes are TRDV1 and TRDJ1, with 11 bases identical to TRDD3. The CDR3 is 19 amino acids. Germline V CDR1 and CDR2: TSWWSYY, QGS. This CDR3 reads CALGELVLAYWGISDKPIF. The CDR3 DNA reads TGTGCTCTTGGGGAACTAGTTCTCGCATACTGGGGGATATCCGATAAACCCATCTTT.

This clone is classed as medium-sized. The limits of the CDR3 on the DNA are not certain, so only TCRdb's listed CDR3 is given. In the same sample, other DNA sequences code for this CDR3. This sequence joins TRAV29/DV5 and TRDJ1; TRDD3 was called by the table and not checked on the DNA. Germline values: CDR1 NSMFDY, CDR2 ISSIKDK. The CDR3 length equals 20 residues, ends included. The CDR3 reads CSVLLCSKRVKGLPTDKLIF.

On this clone: It is likely a read error: a sequence one base away is far more abundant. The sample contains more than one DNA sequence encoding this CDR3. The chain recombines TRDV2 with TRDJ1; TRDD3 aligns across 10 bases. Germline V gene sequence: CDR1 GEAIGNYY, CDR2 EKD. The CDR3 totals 14 residues. CDR3 coding DNA: TGTGCCTGTGACACCATGGGGGATACCGATAAGCTCATCTTT. Its translation is CACDTMGDTDKLIF.

Details on this clone: The TCRdb protein comes from a much larger clone and disagrees with this DNA's translation at residue 4, likely due to a read error; the protein given here is derived from the DNA. The CDR3 nucleotides are TGTGCCTGTGGCACCGTTGCCCGGGGGGATCCGAGAGGACGATCCGATAAACTCATCTTT. Protein product: CACGTVARGDPRGRSDKLIF. The chain joins TRDV2 to TRDJ1; the match to TRDD3 covers 7 bases. Germline V gives CDR1 GEAIGNYY, CDR2 EKD. The CDR3 sequence is 20 residues long.

About this clone: This is likely an artifact of a read error, given a far larger clone one base away. This CDR3 is also generated by other DNA sequences in the sample. The gene calls are TRDV2 and TRDJ1; D possibly corresponds to TRDD3 (5 bases). CDR3 size: 16 residues. Germline V lookup: CDR1 GEAIGNYY, CDR2 EKD. CDR3 sequence: CACDSVEGTDTDKLIF. Written as DNA, the CDR3 is TGTGCCTGTGACTCCGTGGAGGGGACTGACACTGATAAACTCATCTTT.

On this clone itself: TCRdb has a much larger clone's protein, which differs at residue 5 from the translation of this DNA, likely because of a read error; what is shown is the protein translated from the DNA. The chain recombines TRDV2 with TRDJ1; 8 nucleotides match TRDD3. In germline, CDR1 is GEAIGNYY, CDR2 EKD. Trimming at V came to 3 bases and at J to 4 bases, leaving 6 bases not matched to a gene. This CDR3 spans 14 amino acids. In DNA form, the CDR3 reads TGTGCCTGTGACGCCCTGGGGGACAGCGATAAACTCATCTTT. The encoded protein is CACDALGDSDKLIF.

This clone was detected only a few times. This likely reflects a read error, since a far larger clone is one base away. The sample contains more than one DNA sequence encoding this CDR3. CDR3 nucleotide sequence: TGTGCCTGTGACACCGTCGCCGACTGGGGGATACGTGGGGTCACCGATAAACTCATCTTT. This encodes CACDTVADWGIRGVTDKLIF. The chain is built from TRDV2 and TRDJ1, with 13 bases fitting TRDD3. Looked up from germline, CDR1 is GEAIGNYY and CDR2 is EKD. Losses at the gene ends were 0 bases for V and 1 base for J; bases not matched to a gene: 13. The CDR3 is 20 amino acids.

As regards this clone: TCRdb attributes to this sequence the protein of a much larger clone, which differs from the DNA translation at residue 11; a read error is likely, and the protein displayed is translated from the DNA. The chain recombines TRDV2 with TRDJ3; 9 nucleotides agree with TRDD3. V trimming: 0 bases; J trimming: 0 bases; junction bases outside the gene matches: 11. Germline lookup yields CDR1 GEAIGNYY and CDR2 EKD. The CDR3 is 21 residues long. The CDR3 DNA sequence: TGTGCCTGTGACACCGCGGGCACTGGGGGAGGTAGCTCCTGGGACACCCGACAGATGTTTTTC. Translation: CACDTAGTGGGSSWDTRQMFF.

Of note for this clone: The protein given by TCRdb reflects a much larger clone and differs at residue 7 from this DNA's translation, likely from a read error; the protein shown is the DNA's translation. The chain carries TRDV3 and TRDJ3; TRDD3 matches 8 bases. The V gene's germline CDR1 is TVYSNPD and CDR2 GDNSRS (reference sequence). Trimming cost V 3 bases and J 0 bases; bases outside gene matches: 4. The CDR3 consists of 16 residues. CDR3: CALYWGGSWDTRQMFF. The DNA for the CDR3 is TGTGCCTTATACTGGGGGGGCTCCTGGGACACCCGACAGATGTTTTTC.

Comments on this clone: The protein held in TCRdb is that of a much larger clone and does not match this DNA's translation at residue 10, likely because of a read error; the protein shown is translated from the DNA. The V gene is TRDV2, the J gene TRDJ1, with unresolved D. Germline values: CDR1 GEAIGNYY, CDR2 EKD. This CDR3 is built from 16 residues. V shed 0 bases and J shed 3 bases, with 16 bases lying between them. The CDR3 reads CACDTLTNRSADKLIF. CDR3 in DNA: TGTGCCTGTGACACCCTAACCAACCGATCGGCCGATAAACTCATCTTT.

As to this clone: TCRdb shows a much larger clone's protein in place of this DNA's translation, and the two differ at residue 3, likely through a read error; the protein shown is translated from the DNA. The chain recombines TRDV2 with TRDJ3, with TRDD3 identical over 12 bases. Germline CDR1 is GEAIGNYY and CDR2 is EKD. The CDR3 covers 21 residues. The CDR3 DNA reads TGTGCCCGTGACTTGGTTGAACTGGGGGATACTACGGCCTGGGACACCCGACAGATGTTTTTC. Its translation is CARDLVELGDTTAWDTRQMFF.

This clone was seen more than once but under ten times. The likely explanation is a read error, given a far larger clone one base away. The same CDR3 can be traced to other DNA sequences in this sample. V gene TRDV2 combines with J gene TRDJ3, with 7 bases lining up with TRDD3. Germline values: CDR1 GEAIGNYY, CDR2 EKD. The CDR3 is 18 amino acids. The CDR3 region is CACDTAGGDSWDTRQMFF. The DNA for the CDR3 is TGCGCCTGTGACACCGCTGGGGGGGACTCCTGGGACACCCGACAGATGTTTTTC.

This clone is labeled as large. Other nucleotide sequences in the sample specify the same CDR3. V gene TRDV2 combines with J gene TRDJ1; D gene ambiguous. Between the trimmed V and J ends, which lost 1 base and 1 base, there was a span of 12 bases. This CDR3 comprises 15 residues. CDR1 is GEAIGNYY, CDR2 EKD, per germline. CDR3 residues: CACDTVGWATDKLIF. As DNA, the CDR3 is TGTGCCTGTGACACGGTTGGATGGGCCACCGATAAACTCATCTTT.

This clone has just a few counts. With only one base between it and a far larger clone, this is likely a read error. The identical CDR3 is also encoded by other nucleotide sequences in the sample. The CDR3: CACDTRVLGDTLRSWDTRQMFF. In nucleotides, the CDR3 is TGTGCCTGTGACACACGCGTACTGGGAGATACGCTTCGCTCCTGGGACACCCGACAGATGTTTTTC. The V and J genes are TRDV2 and TRDJ3; D might be TRDD3 (6 bases). V was shortened by 1 base and J by 0 bases, with 24 bases between the two germline ends. Germline-derived CDR1 and CDR2 are GEAIGNYY and EKD. This CDR3 is built from 22 residues.